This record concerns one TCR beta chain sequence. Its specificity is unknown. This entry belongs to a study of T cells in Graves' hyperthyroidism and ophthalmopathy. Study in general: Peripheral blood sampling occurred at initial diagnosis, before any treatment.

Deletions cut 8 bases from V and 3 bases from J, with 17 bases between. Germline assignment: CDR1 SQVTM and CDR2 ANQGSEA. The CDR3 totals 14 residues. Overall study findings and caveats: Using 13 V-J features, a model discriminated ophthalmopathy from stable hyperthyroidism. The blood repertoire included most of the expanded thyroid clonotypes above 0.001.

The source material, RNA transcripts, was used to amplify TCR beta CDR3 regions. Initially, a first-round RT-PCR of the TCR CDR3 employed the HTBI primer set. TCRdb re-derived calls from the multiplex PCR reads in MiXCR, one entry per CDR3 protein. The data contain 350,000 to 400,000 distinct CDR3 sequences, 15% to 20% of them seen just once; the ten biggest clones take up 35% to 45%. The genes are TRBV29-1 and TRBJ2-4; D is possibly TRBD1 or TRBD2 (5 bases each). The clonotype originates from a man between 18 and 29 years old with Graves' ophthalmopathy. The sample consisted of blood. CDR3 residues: CSLRGDRNKNIQYF. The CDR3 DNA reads TGCAGCCTCCGTGGGGACCGGAACAAAAACATTCAGTACTTC.